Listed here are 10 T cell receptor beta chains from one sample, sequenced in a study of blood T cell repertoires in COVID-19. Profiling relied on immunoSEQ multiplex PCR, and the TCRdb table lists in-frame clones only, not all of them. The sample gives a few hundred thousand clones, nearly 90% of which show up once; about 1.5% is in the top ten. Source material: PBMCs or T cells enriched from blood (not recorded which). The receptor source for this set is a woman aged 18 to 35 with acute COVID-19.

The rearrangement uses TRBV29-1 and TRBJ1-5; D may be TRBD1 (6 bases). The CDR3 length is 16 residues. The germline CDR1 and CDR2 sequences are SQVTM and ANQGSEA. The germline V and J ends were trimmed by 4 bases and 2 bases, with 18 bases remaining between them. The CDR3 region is CSVVVRGTLGNQPQHF. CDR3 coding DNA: TGCAGCGTTGTGGTGAGGGGGACACTAGGCAATCAGCCCCAGCATTTT. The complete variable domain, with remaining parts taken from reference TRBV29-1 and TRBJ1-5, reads SAVISQKPSRDICQRGTSLTIQCQVDSQVTMMFWYRQQPGQSLTLIATANQGSEATYESGFVIDKFPISRPNLTFSTLTVSNMSPEDSSIYLCSVVVRGTLGNQPQHFGDGTRLSIL.

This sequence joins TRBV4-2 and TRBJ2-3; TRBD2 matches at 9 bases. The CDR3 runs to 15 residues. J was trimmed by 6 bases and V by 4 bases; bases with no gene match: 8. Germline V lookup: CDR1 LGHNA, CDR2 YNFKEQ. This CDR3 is CASSPGGRARDTQYF. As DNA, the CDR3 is TGTGCCAGCAGCCCCGGCGGGAGGGCCAGGGATACGCAGTATTTT.

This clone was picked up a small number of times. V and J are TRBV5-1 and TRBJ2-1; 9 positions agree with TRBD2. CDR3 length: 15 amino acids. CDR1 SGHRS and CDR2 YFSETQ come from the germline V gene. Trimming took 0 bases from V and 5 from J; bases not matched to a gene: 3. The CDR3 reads CASSLGGRADNEQFF. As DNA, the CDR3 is TGCGCCAGCAGCTTGGGCGGGAGGGCCGACAATGAGCAGTTCTTC.

The CDR3 loop reads CASSFLAGGLLQGEQFF. CDR3 DNA: TGTGCCAGCAGCTTCTTAGCGGGAGGTCTCCTACAGGGTGAGCAGTTCTTC. V is TRBV11-2 and J is TRBJ2-1; 10 positions agree with TRBD2. CDR3 length: 17 amino acids. Trimming took 3 bases from V and 9 from J; bases not matched to a gene: 14. The V gene's germline CDR1 is SGHAT and CDR2 FQNNGV. Full variable domain (remainder filled in from reference TRBV11-2 and TRBJ2-1): EAGVAQSPRYKIIEKRQSVAFWCNPISGHATLYWYQQILGQGPKLLIQFQNNGVVDDSQLPKDRFSAERLKGVDSTLKIQPAKLEDSAVYLCASSFLAGGLLQGEQFFGPGTRLTVL.

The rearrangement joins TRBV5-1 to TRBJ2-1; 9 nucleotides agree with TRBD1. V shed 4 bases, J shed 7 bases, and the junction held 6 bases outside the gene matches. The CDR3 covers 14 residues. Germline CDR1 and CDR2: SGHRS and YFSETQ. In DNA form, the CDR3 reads TGCGCCAGCAGCGACAGGGGGGGTTCGAATGAGCAGTTCTTC. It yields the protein CASSDRGGSNEQFF.

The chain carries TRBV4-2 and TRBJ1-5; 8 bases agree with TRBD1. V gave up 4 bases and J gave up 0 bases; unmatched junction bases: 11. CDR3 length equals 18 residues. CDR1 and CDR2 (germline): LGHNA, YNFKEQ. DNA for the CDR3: TGTGCCAGCAGCCCAAGCCCAGGGGGCCCCTATAGCAATCAGCCCCAGCATTTT. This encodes CASSPSPGGPYSNQPQHF.

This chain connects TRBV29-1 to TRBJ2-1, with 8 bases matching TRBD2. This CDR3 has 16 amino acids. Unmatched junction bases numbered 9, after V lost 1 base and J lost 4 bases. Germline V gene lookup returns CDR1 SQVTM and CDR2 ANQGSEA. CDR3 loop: CSVEGWPGGPYNEQFF. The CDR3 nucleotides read TGCAGCGTTGAAGGATGGCCGGGAGGGCCTTACAATGAGCAGTTCTTC.

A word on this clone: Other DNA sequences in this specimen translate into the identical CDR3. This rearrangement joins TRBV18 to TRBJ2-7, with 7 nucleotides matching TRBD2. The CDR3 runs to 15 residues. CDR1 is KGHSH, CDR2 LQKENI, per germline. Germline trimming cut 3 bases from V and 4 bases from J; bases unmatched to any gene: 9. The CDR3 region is CASSPSSGRSYEQYF. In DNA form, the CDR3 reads TGTGCCAGCTCACCTTCTAGCGGAAGATCTTACGAGCAGTACTTC.

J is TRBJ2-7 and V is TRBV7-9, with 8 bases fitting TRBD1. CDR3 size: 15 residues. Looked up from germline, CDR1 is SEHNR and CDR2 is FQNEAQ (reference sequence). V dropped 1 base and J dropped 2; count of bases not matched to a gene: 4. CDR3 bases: TGTGCCAGCAGCTTAGGCGGGACAGGTACCTACGAGCAGTACTTC. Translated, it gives CASSLGGTGTYEQYF.

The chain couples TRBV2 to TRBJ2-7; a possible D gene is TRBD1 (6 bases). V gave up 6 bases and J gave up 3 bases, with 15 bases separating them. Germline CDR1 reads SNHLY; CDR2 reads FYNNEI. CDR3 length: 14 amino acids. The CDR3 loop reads CASSGYRVDYEQYF. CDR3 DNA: TGTGCCAGCAGCGGGTACAGGGTCGACTACGAGCAGTACTTC.